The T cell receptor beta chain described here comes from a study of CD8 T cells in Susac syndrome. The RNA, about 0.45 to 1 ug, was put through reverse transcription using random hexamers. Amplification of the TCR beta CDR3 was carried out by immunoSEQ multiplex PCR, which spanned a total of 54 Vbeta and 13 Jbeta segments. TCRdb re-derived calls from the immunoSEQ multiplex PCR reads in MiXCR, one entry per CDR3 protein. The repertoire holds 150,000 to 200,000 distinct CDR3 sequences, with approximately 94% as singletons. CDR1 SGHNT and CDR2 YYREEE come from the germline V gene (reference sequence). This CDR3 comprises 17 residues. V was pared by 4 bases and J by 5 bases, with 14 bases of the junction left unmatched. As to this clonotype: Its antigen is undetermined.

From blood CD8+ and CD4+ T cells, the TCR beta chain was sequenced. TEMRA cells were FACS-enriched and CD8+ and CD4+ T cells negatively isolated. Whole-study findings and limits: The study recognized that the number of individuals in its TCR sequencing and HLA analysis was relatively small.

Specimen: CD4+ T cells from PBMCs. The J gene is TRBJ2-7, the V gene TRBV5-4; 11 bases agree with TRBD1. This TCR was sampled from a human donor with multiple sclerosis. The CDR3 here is CASSRLEGGQGAHEQYF. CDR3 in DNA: TGTGCCAGCAGCCGCCTGGAGGGAGGACAGGGGGCCCACGAGCAGTACTTC.